This is a list of T cell receptor beta chains from one sample in a study of blood T cell repertoires in COVID-19. Some clones are missing from TCRdb's copy, which holds only in-frame ones; the method was immunoSEQ multiplex PCR. The sample holds 80,000 to 90,000 clones, approximately 86% seen once. Sequencing input: peripheral blood. Source of these receptors: a man older than 75 with active or convalescent COVID-19. CDR3s include the opening cysteine and the closing phenylalanine or tryptophan. A D gene is named only where the DNA matches it firmly. The listing skips clone size in some rows; elsewhere it reads once, few, many or a size class.

J gene | CDR3 length | D gene | V gene | clone size | CDR3 DNA | CDR3 protein
TRBJ2-1 | 14 | . | TRBV9 | . | TGTGCCAGCAGCGTAGACGGGAGCGGGCATGAGCAGTTCTTC | CASSVDGSGHEQFF
TRBJ2-5 | 16 | TRBD2 | TRBV7-2 | . | TGTGCCAGCAGCTTGTCAGCGGGAGGGTGGCAAGAGACCCAGTACTTC | CASSLSAGGWQETQYF
TRBJ2-1 | 15 | TRBD2 | TRBV7-2 | . | TGTGCCAGCAGCTTAGGTGTTAGCGGGAGGCTAGAGCAGTTCTTC | CASSLGVSGRLEQFF
TRBJ2-7 | 14 | . | TRBV2 | . | TGTGCCAGCAGTTCACAGGGGACTCTCTACGAGCAGTACTTC | CASSSQGTLYEQYF
TRBJ2-7 | 15 | TRBD1 | TRBV5-1 | . | TGCGCCAGCAGCCCGGGGGGGACAGGGGCCTACGAGCAGTACTTC | CASSPGGTGAYEQYF
TRBJ1-1 | 13 | . | TRBV2 | . | TGTGCCAGCAGCGGACAATTGAACACTGAAGCTTTCTTT | CASSGQLNTEAFF
TRBJ2-2 | 16 | TRBD2 | TRBV7-2 | . | TGTGCCAGCAGCCCCGGACTAGCGGGGAGGTCCGGGGAGCTGTTTTTT | CASSPGLAGRSGELFF
TRBJ2-7 | 15 | TRBD1 | TRBV6-5 | . | TGTGCCAGCACCATAATCCAGACAGGGCCGGGGGAGCAGTACTTC | CASTIIQTGPGEQYF
TRBJ1-2 | 15 | . | TRBV27 | . | TGTGCCAGCAGTCATGGGAGGGGACACATCTATGGCTACACCTTC | CASSHGRGHIYGYTF
TRBJ2-1 | 14 | TRBD2 | TRBV6-5 | . | TGTGCCAGCAGACTAGCGGGAGACCACAATGAGCAGTTCTTC | CASRLAGDHNEQFF
TRBJ2-2 | 15 | TRBD1 | TRBV5-4 | . | TGTGCCAGCAGCTATGGGACAGGGGGGGTCGGGGAGCTGTTTTTT | CASSYGTGGVGELFF
TRBJ2-7 | 13 | . | TRBV5-1 | once | TGCGCCAACGCGAGACAGGTCATAAGCGAGCAGTACTTC | CANARQVISEQYF
TRBJ2-7 | 16 | TRBD2 | TRBV5-6 | . | TGTGCCAGCAGCTTAGCTCCAGCGGGAGTTATATACGAGCAGTACTTC | CASSLAPAGVIYEQYF
TRBJ1-2 | 15 | TRBD1 | TRBV28 | . | TGTGCCAGCAGTGACCGGGACAGGGGCAACTATGGCTACACCTTC | CASSDRDRGNYGYTF
TRBJ1-2 | 12 | . | TRBV5-1 | . | TGCGCCAGCTCACCTTACAGGGTAGGCTACACCTTC | CASSPYRVGYTF
TRBJ2-1 | 13 | . | TRBV7-2 | . | TGTGCCAGCAGCTTAGAACCAGCGTACAATCAGTTCTTC | CASSLEPAYNQFF
TRBJ2-7 | 14 | TRBD1 | TRBV5-1 | . | TGCGCCAGCAGCTTGGCACAGACAGGGGACGAGCAGTACTTC | CASSLAQTGDEQYF
TRBJ1-2 | 16 | . | TRBV27 | . | TGTGCCACCAAAAGGGGCAACTCAGCAGCTAACTATGGCTACACCTTC | CATKRGNSAANYGYTF
TRBJ2-3 | 16 | TRBD2 | TRBV11-2 | . | TGTGCCAGCAGCTTACGACTAGCGGGACCCACAGATACGCAGTATTTT | CASSLRLAGPTDTQYF
TRBJ2-4 | 15 | TRBD1 | TRBV15 | . | TGTGCCACCAGCTTCGGACAGGGGTTGGGAAACATTCAGTACTTC | CATSFGQGLGNIQYF
TRBJ2-4 | 13 | TRBD1 | TRBV12-3/TRBV12-4 | . | TGTGCCAGCAGTTTACAGGGGGCTGGCATTCAGTACTTC | CASSLQGAGIQYF
TRBJ1-2 | 12 | . | TRBV19 | . | TGTGCCAGTAGTAGACAGGACGGTGGCTACACCTTC | CASSRQDGGYTF
TRBJ1-1 | 17 | . | TRBV9 | . | TGTGCCAGCAGCGTAGAGCCGTCAGGGTCCCACTACACTGAAGCTTTCTTT | CASSVEPSGSHYTEAFF
TRBJ1-2 | 13 | . | TRBV12-3/TRBV12-4 | few | TGTGCCAGCAGGCGCGACGGGGGCTATGGCTACACCTTC | CASRRDGGYGYTF
TRBJ1-1 | 13 | . | TRBV6-1 | . | TGTGCCAGCAGTGACAGGTTATGGACTGAAGCTTTCTTT | CASSDRLWTEAFF
TRBJ2-1 | 13 | TRBD2 | TRBV7-2 | . | TGTGCCAGCAGCTCGGGACTAACGAATGAGCAGTTCTTC | CASSSGLTNEQFF
TRBJ1-2 | 13 | . | TRBV5-4 | once | TGTGCCAGCAGCTTGAAGACAGTCTATGGCTACACCTTC | CASSLKTVYGYTF
TRBJ1-2 | 15 | . | TRBV5-1 | once | TGCGCCAGCAGCCCCTCTTGGGGGGGGGACTATGGCTACACCTTC | CASSPSWGGDYGYTF
TRBJ2-2 | 11 | . | TRBV10-1 | . | TGCGCCACGTCGGGGACCGGGGAGCTGTTTTTT | CATSGTGELFF
TRBJ1-5 | 15 | . | TRBV19 | . | TGTGCCACTCATCCCGGGACGGACTACAATCAGCCCCAGCATTTT | CATHPGTDYNQPQHF
TRBJ2-7 | 15 | TRBD1 | TRBV5-5 | . | TGTGCCAGCAGCTTGAACCGGGACAGCTCCTACGAGCAGTACTTC | CASSLNRDSSYEQYF
TRBJ1-5 | 15 | . | TRBV4-3 | . | TGCGCCAGCAGCCAAGAAGCAGGGAAATATCAGCCCCAGCATTTT | CASSQEAGKYQPQHF
TRBJ2-3 | 17 | . | TRBV27 | . | TGTGCCAGCAGTCGCTTGGGGAGGGGGACCGGTGCAGATACGCAGTATTTT | CASSRLGRGTGADTQYF
TRBJ2-1 | 13 | . | TRBV24-1 | . | TGTGCCACCTCCGGGAGTTTGTACAATGAGCAGTTCTTC | CATSGSLYNEQFF
TRBJ2-1 | 16 | TRBD2 | TRBV7-9 | . | TGTGCCAGCAGCTTTAGCGGGAGTGTCTCCTACAATGAGCAGTTCTTC | CASSFSGSVSYNEQFF
TRBJ2-5 | 16 | TRBD2 | TRBV4-1 | . | TGCGCCAGCAGCCAATATCCGCTAGCGGTACAAGAGACCCAGTACTTC | CASSQYPLAVQETQYF
TRBJ2-1 | 15 | TRBD2 | TRBV3-1/TRBV3-2 | . | TGTGCCAGCAGCTCCGCCGGGACTATCTACGGTGAGCAGTTCTTC | CASSSAGTIYGEQFF
TRBJ1-6 | 15 | TRBD1 | TRBV7-2 | . | TGTGCCAGCAGCACCTTGGACAGGCCGAATTCACCCCTCCACTTT | CASSTLDRPNSPLHF
TRBJ1-1 | 15 | . | TRBV5-1 | . | TGCGCCAGCAGCTTGGCACAGGACCCGAACACTGAAGCTTTCTTT | CASSLAQDPNTEAFF